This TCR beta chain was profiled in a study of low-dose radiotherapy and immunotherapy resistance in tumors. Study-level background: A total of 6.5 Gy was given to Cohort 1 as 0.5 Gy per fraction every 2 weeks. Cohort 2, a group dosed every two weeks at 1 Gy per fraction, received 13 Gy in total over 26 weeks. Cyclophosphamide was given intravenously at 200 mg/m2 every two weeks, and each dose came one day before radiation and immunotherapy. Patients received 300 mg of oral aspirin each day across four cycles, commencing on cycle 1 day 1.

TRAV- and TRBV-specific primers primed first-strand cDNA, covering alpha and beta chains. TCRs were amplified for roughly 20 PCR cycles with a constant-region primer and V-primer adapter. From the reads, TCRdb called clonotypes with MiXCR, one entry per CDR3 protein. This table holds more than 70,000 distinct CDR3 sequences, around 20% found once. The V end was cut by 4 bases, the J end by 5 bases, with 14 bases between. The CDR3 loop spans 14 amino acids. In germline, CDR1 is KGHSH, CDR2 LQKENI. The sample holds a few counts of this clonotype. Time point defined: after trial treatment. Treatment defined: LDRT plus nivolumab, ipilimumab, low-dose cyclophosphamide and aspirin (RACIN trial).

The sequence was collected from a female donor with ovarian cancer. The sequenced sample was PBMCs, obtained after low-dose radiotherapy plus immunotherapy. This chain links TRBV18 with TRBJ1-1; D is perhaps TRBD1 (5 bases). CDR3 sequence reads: CASSHDPGGTEAFF. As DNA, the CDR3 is TGTGCCAGCTCACACGACCCCGGGGGGACTGAAGCTTTCTTT.